The clone carrying this TCR beta chain was recorded only once. These data are taken from a study of blood T cell repertoires in COVID-19. Overall study context: COVID-19 samples collected from the United States, Italy and Spain covered acute and convalescent phases.

The CDR3 has 13 amino acids. Trimming removed 8 bases from V and 4 bases from J, with 15 bases in between. Germline V gives CDR1 SNHLY, CDR2 FYNNEI. Under the authors' procedure: Nucleated cell number was recorded as an estimate derived from reference gene primer amplification. Sequenced by immunoSEQ multiplex PCR; TCRdb stores in-frame clones only, minus some. Clonal size and the V and J genes are those of that table, whereas D and trimming came from the DNA. This sample has approximately 480,000 clones, with roughly nine tenths found just once. Patients of the Seattle cohort, enrolled during active infection, were followed longitudinally.

The receptor comes from a man aged 18 to 30 with COVID-19, enrolled during active disease. Specimen: peripheral blood. The chain combines TRBV2 with TRBJ2-7; TRBD2 is a possible D gene (7 bases). The CDR3 DNA sequence: TGTGCCAGCTCAAGGGGGGGCTCTTACGAGCAGTACTTC. It translates to CASSRGGSYEQYF.